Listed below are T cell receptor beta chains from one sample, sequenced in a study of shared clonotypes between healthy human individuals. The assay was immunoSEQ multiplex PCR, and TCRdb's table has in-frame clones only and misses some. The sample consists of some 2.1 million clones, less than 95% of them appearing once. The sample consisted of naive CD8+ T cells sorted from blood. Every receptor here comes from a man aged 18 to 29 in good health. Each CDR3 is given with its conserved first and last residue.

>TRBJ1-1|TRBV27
CASMSWVGDEAFF
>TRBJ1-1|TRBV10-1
CASREGLDTEAFF
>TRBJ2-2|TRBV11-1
CASSYGTEINTGELFF
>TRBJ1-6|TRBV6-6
CASSYSPGGFNSPLHF
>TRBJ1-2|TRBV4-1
CASSQGVVTANYGYTF
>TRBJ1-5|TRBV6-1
CASSARGESNQPQHF
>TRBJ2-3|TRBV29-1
CSVESRGASTDTQYF
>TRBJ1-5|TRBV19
CASSTPRTGQPQHF
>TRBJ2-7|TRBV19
CASSPGTSPSSYEQYF
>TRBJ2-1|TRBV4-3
CASSQEGPSGSEVYNEQFF
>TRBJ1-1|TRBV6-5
CASSYLGMNTEAFF
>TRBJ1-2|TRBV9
CASSVVGESYGYTF
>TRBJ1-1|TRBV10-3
CAIHGDRGMNTEAFF
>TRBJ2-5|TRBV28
CASSTDRERYQETQYF
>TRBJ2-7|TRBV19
CASRDRGSYEQYF
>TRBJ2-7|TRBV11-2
CASSLGLAGAYEQYF
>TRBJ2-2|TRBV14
CASSQFYTGELFF
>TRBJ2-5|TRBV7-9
CATRGLEETQYF